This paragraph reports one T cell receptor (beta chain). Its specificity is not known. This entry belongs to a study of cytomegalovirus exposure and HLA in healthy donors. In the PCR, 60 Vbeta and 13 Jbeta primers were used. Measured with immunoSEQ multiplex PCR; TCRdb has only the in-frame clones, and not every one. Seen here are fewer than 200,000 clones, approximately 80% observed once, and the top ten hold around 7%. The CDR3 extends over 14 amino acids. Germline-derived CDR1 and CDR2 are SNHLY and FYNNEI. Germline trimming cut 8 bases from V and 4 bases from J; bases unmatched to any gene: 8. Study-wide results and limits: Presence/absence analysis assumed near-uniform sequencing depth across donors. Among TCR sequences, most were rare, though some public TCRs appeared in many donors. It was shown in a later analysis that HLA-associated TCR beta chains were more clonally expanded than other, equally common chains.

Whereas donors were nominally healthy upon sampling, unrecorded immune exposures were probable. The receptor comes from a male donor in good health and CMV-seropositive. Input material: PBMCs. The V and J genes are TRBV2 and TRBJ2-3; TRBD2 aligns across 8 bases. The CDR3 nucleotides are TGTGCCAGCGTCCATAGCGGGGCTGCAGATACGCAGTATTTT. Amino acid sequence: CASVHSGAADTQYF.